A selection of T cell receptor beta chains follows, all from one sample in a study of blood T cell repertoires in COVID-19. Only in-frame clones appear in the TCRdb table, and some are missing; sequencing was by immunoSEQ multiplex PCR. This sample has about 200,000 clones, with 70% to 90% found just once. Material: peripheral blood. The origin of the receptors is a woman in her forties or fifties with COVID-19, enrolled during active disease. Both conserved end residues are part of each CDR3. A D gene is named only where the DNA matches it firmly. Clone size is shown for a subset of rows, as once, few, many or a class of expanded clone.

J gene: TRBJ2-2
D gene: -
clone size: -
V gene: TRBV19
CDR3 DNA: TGTGCCAGTAGTATGGCGACCGGGACACACGGCCTTATAGACACCGGGGAGCTGTTTTTT
CDR3 protein: CASSMATGTHGLIDTGELFF

J gene: TRBJ2-3
D gene: TRBD2
clone size: -
V gene: TRBV20-1
CDR3 DNA: TGCAGTGCTAGTCCCCCAAGGCTAGCGGCACGTCACACAGATACGCAGTATTTT
CDR3 protein: CSASPPRLAARHTDTQYF

J gene: TRBJ1-1
D gene: TRBD1
clone size: -
V gene: TRBV15
CDR3 DNA: TGTGCCACCAGCAGAGCGACAGGGACGTGGGGTCAAAAGACTGAAGCTTTCTTT
CDR3 protein: CATSRATGTWGQKTEAFF

J gene: TRBJ2-5
D gene: TRBD2
clone size: -
V gene: TRBV7-8
CDR3 DNA: TGTGCCACGGCGGGGGGCCGGGGGGAGACCCAGTACTTC
CDR3 protein: CATAGGRGETQYF

J gene: TRBJ2-7
D gene: -
clone size: -
V gene: TRBV11-3
CDR3 DNA: TGTGCCAGCAGCTTCTCAGGGGCCCTTTACGAGCAGTACTTC
CDR3 protein: CASSFSGALYEQYF

J gene: TRBJ2-1
D gene: TRBD2
clone size: -
V gene: TRBV5-1
CDR3 DNA: TGCGCCAGCAGCCGAGGGACTAGCATGTCCTACAATGAGCAGTTCTTC
CDR3 protein: CASSRGTSMSYNEQFF

J gene: TRBJ1-4
D gene: TRBD1
clone size: -
V gene: TRBV6-1
CDR3 DNA: TGTGCCAGCAGTGATCATCGTTTTGGACAGGGACGGGAAAAACTGTTTTTT
CDR3 protein: CASSDHRFGQGREKLFF

J gene: TRBJ1-4
D gene: -
clone size: -
V gene: TRBV5-6
CDR3 DNA: TGTGCCAGCAGCCCCGGATCGGGTGAAAAACTGTTTTTT
CDR3 protein: CASSPGSGEKLFF

J gene: TRBJ1-3
D gene: -
clone size: few
V gene: TRBV13
CDR3 DNA: TGTGCCAGCGCAGGGGATCGTGGCGCCATATATTTT
CDR3 protein: CASAGDRGAIYF

J gene: TRBJ2-7
D gene: TRBD2
clone size: once
V gene: TRBV10-3
CDR3 DNA: TGTGCCATCAGAGAGCGGGGCTCCTACGAGCAGTACTTC
CDR3 protein: CAIRERGSYEQYF

J gene: TRBJ2-1
D gene: -
clone size: -
V gene: TRBV10-3
CDR3 DNA: TGTGCCATCAGCCACCGGGACATCGATGGTGAGCAGTTCTTC
CDR3 protein: CAISHRDIDGEQFF

J gene: TRBJ2-3
D gene: -
clone size: -
V gene: TRBV5-1
CDR3 DNA: TGCGCCAGCAGCAGGGGGGGGCTCACAGATACGCAGTATTTT
CDR3 protein: CASSRGGLTDTQYF

J gene: TRBJ2-3
D gene: -
clone size: -
V gene: TRBV11-2
CDR3 DNA: TGTGCCAGCAGCTGGGGGGAACGAGATACGCAGTATTTT
CDR3 protein: CASSWGERDTQYF

J gene: TRBJ2-5
D gene: -
clone size: -
V gene: TRBV27
CDR3 DNA: TGTGCCAGCAGTGCTAGGGGGGAGACCCAGTACTTC
CDR3 protein: CASSARGETQYF

J gene: TRBJ1-2
D gene: TRBD1
clone size: -
V gene: TRBV19
CDR3 DNA: TGTGCCAGTAGTATTTGGACAGGGGTTGACGGCTACACCTTC
CDR3 protein: CASSIWTGVDGYTF

J gene: TRBJ2-2
D gene: TRBD1
clone size: -
V gene: TRBV19
CDR3 DNA: TGTGCCAGTAGTATTGGCAGGGGGCTAAGGACCGGGGAGCTGTTTTTT
CDR3 protein: CASSIGRGLRTGELFF

J gene: TRBJ1-1
D gene: TRBD1
clone size: -
V gene: TRBV18
CDR3 DNA: TGTGCCAGCTCACGAAGGTACAGGGGCTTAAACACTGAAGCTTTCTTT
CDR3 protein: CASSRRYRGLNTEAFF

J gene: TRBJ2-4
D gene: -
clone size: -
V gene: TRBV19
CDR3 DNA: TGTGCCAGTAGTCAGGGTTCCAAAAACATTCAGTACTTC
CDR3 protein: CASSQGSKNIQYF

J gene: TRBJ1-2
D gene: -
clone size: -
V gene: TRBV27
CDR3 DNA: TGTGCCAGCAGTCCCCGACAGGCAAACTATGGCTACACCTTC
CDR3 protein: CASSPRQANYGYTF

J gene: TRBJ2-4
D gene: -
clone size: -
V gene: TRBV6-2/TRBV6-3
CDR3 DNA: TGTGCCAGCAGCCACTGGGACTTTGCGCTAGCCAAAAACATTCAGTACTTC
CDR3 protein: CASSHWDFALAKNIQYF

J gene: TRBJ2-7
D gene: TRBD1
clone size: -
V gene: TRBV10-3
CDR3 DNA: TGTGCCACCTACCGGGACAGAGGAACCTACGAGCAGTACTTC
CDR3 protein: CATYRDRGTYEQYF

J gene: TRBJ1-6
D gene: TRBD1
clone size: -
V gene: TRBV27
CDR3 DNA: TGTGCCAGCAGTACGACAGGGTTTAATTCACCCCTCCACTTT
CDR3 protein: CASSTTGFNSPLHF

J gene: TRBJ2-7
D gene: TRBD1
clone size: -
V gene: TRBV27
CDR3 DNA: TGTGCCAGCAGTAAGGGGACAGGGACCTACGAGCAGTACTTC
CDR3 protein: CASSKGTGTYEQYF

J gene: TRBJ1-1
D gene: TRBD1
clone size: -
V gene: TRBV28
CDR3 DNA: TGTGCCAGCAGTTCTCATTCCGGGACAGGGGGCGGTAACACTGAAGCTTTCTTT
CDR3 protein: CASSSHSGTGGGNTEAFF

J gene: TRBJ1-3
D gene: TRBD1
clone size: many
V gene: TRBV5-1
CDR3 DNA: TGCGCCAGCAGCGCTATCTCTTCCGGGACAGGAGCTGGAAACACCATATATTTT
CDR3 protein: CASSAISSGTGAGNTIYF

J gene: TRBJ1-2
D gene: TRBD1
clone size: -
V gene: TRBV14
CDR3 DNA: TGTGCCAGCAGCTATGACCAGGGGGGCTCGGGCTACACCTTC
CDR3 protein: CASSYDQGGSGYTF

J gene: TRBJ1-2
D gene: -
clone size: -
V gene: TRBV27
CDR3 DNA: TGTGCCAGCAGTTTAATGGGGGCAGGGGACTATGGCTACACCTTC
CDR3 protein: CASSLMGAGDYGYTF

J gene: TRBJ1-3
D gene: -
clone size: few
V gene: TRBV5-6
CDR3 DNA: TGTGCCAGCAGCCCTAACGTGGTGAACACCATATATTTT
CDR3 protein: CASSPNVVNTIYF

J gene: TRBJ1-6
D gene: -
clone size: -
V gene: TRBV5-6
CDR3 DNA: TGTGCCAGCAGCTTGGAGGGGGAGTCCTATAATTCACCCCTCCACTTT
CDR3 protein: CASSLEGESYNSPLHF

J gene: TRBJ1-1
D gene: TRBD1
clone size: few
V gene: TRBV7-9
CDR3 DNA: TGTGCCAGCAGCCTAGGACAGGGACCTCCTAGTCGCACTGAAGCTTTCTTT
CDR3 protein: CASSLGQGPPSRTEAFF

J gene: TRBJ1-1
D gene: -
clone size: -
V gene: TRBV6-5
CDR3 DNA: TGTGCCAGCAGTTATAATAGGGGCACTGAAGCTTTCTTT
CDR3 protein: CASSYNRGTEAFF

J gene: TRBJ2-2
D gene: -
clone size: -
V gene: TRBV6-5
CDR3 DNA: TGTGCCAGCAGTTACTCGCGGGGTAACACCGGGGAGCTGTTTTTT
CDR3 protein: CASSYSRGNTGELFF

J gene: TRBJ1-1
D gene: TRBD1
clone size: -
V gene: TRBV5-8
CDR3 DNA: TGTGCCAGCAGCTTGGTATGGGGGCAGGGGGGAGCTTTCTTT
CDR3 protein: CASSLVWGQGGAFF

J gene: TRBJ2-3
D gene: -
clone size: -
V gene: TRBV5-1
CDR3 DNA: TGCGCCAGCAGCCCGGGGCGGGCGGGACCAGATACGCAGTATTTT
CDR3 protein: CASSPGRAGPDTQYF

J gene: TRBJ2-3
D gene: -
clone size: -
V gene: TRBV10-1
CDR3 DNA: TGCGCCAGCACCGACTGGAGGGGCGGAAAAGATACGCAGTATTTT
CDR3 protein: CASTDWRGGKDTQYF

J gene: TRBJ1-2
D gene: -
clone size: -
V gene: TRBV14
CDR3 DNA: TGTGCCAGCAGCCAGTCCAGGCTCTATGGCTACACCTTC
CDR3 protein: CASSQSRLYGYTF

J gene: TRBJ1-2
D gene: -
clone size: -
V gene: TRBV11-2
CDR3 DNA: TGTGCCAGCAGCTTAGCCTCGGGACAAGGGTATGGCTACACCTTC
CDR3 protein: CASSLASGQGYGYTF

J gene: TRBJ2-2
D gene: TRBD1
clone size: -
V gene: TRBV3-1/TRBV3-2
CDR3 DNA: TGTGCCAGCAGAGCCACAGGGGGCAACACCGGGGAGCTGTTTTTT
CDR3 protein: CASRATGGNTGELFF

J gene: TRBJ1-3
D gene: -
clone size: -
V gene: TRBV4-3
CDR3 DNA: TGCGCCAGCAGCCAAGAGCGACAAGCTGGAAACACCATATATTTT
CDR3 protein: CASSQERQAGNTIYF

J gene: TRBJ1-4
D gene: -
clone size: -
V gene: TRBV10-2
CDR3 DNA: TGCGCCAGCAGTGAGCGGGGGGCGGCTAATGAAAAACTGTTTTTT
CDR3 protein: CASSERGAANEKLFF

J gene: TRBJ1-5
D gene: TRBD1
clone size: -
V gene: TRBV5-6
CDR3 DNA: TGTGCCAGCAGGCCCTCTTGGGACAGGGTTCAGCCCCAGCATTTT
CDR3 protein: CASRPSWDRVQPQHF

J gene: TRBJ1-1
D gene: TRBD1
clone size: -
V gene: TRBV7-8
CDR3 DNA: TGTGCCAGCAAGGGGACAGGGGTATTTACTGAAGCTTTCTTT
CDR3 protein: CASKGTGVFTEAFF

J gene: TRBJ1-5
D gene: TRBD1
clone size: -
V gene: TRBV6-6
CDR3 DNA: TGTGCCAGCAGTCTAGAGACAGGGATAGTTGGCAATCAGCCCCAGCATTTT
CDR3 protein: CASSLETGIVGNQPQHF

J gene: TRBJ2-1
D gene: TRBD2
clone size: once
V gene: TRBV7-2
CDR3 DNA: TGTGCCAGCAGCTTAAGGTGGGGGGGATCCAGAAATGAGCAGTTCTTC
CDR3 protein: CASSLRWGGSRNEQFF

J gene: TRBJ1-2
D gene: -
clone size: -
V gene: TRBV7-9
CDR3 DNA: TGTGCCAGCAGCTTATCTGGACACTCTAACTATGGCTACACCTTC
CDR3 protein: CASSLSGHSNYGYTF

J gene: TRBJ2-7
D gene: -
clone size: few
V gene: TRBV5-6
CDR3 DNA: TGTGCCAGCAGCTTTGAGATGTACGAGCAGTACTTC
CDR3 protein: CASSFEMYEQYF

J gene: TRBJ2-2
D gene: -
clone size: -
V gene: TRBV6-5
CDR3 DNA: TGTGCCAGCAGCGTCCTTCCCGGGGAGCTGTTTTTT
CDR3 protein: CASSVLPGELFF